The next 26 T cell receptor beta chains were all read from a single sample in a study of blood T cell repertoires in COVID-19. The data were produced by immunoSEQ multiplex PCR, yet TCRdb's version contains in-frame clones alone and is incomplete. The sample includes under 200,000 clones, roughly 87% seen only once; the top ten take around a fifth. Input material: peripheral blood. Receptor source: a man in his 60s with active or convalescent COVID-19.

This clone occurred a few times. The rearrangement joins TRBV14 to TRBJ1-3; a weak D match, TRBD1 (5 bases). Trimming shortened V by 0 bases and J by 4 bases, and 10 bases separated the two germline ends. The germline V gene encodes CDR1 SGHDN and CDR2 FVKESK. The CDR3 length is 15 residues. Here the CDR3 DNA reads TGTGCCAGCAGCCAAGATGCAGGGATCGGAAACACCATATATTTT. Its translation: CASSQDAGIGNTIYF.

The V and J genes are TRBV18 and TRBJ1-2, with a possible D match to TRBD1 (5 bases). CDR3 length: 15 residues. Germline values: CDR1 KGHSH, CDR2 LQKENI. Trimming pared 3 bases from V and 2 bases from J, leaving 13 bases between. CDR3 DNA sequence: TGTGCCAGCTCACCGCAGGGAATCCTAAACTATGGCTACACCTTC. Protein product: CASSPQGILNYGYTF.

The V and J genes are TRBV6-1 and TRBJ1-6, with D tentatively TRBD1 (5 bases). In germline, CDR1 is MNHNS, CDR2 SASEGT. This CDR3 contains 19 residues. Trimming stripped 2 bases from V and 3 bases from J, with 20 bases between. CDR3 nucleotides: TGTGCCAGCAGTGAAAAGCCACTGGGAGGGGCAAACTATAATTCACCCCTCCACTTT. This encodes CASSEKPLGGANYNSPLHF.

This clone is a singleton in its sample. The CDR3 reads CASSNWPEAVGQETQYF. The CDR3 region has the DNA TGTGCCAGCAGTAATTGGCCGGAGGCAGTCGGACAAGAGACCCAGTACTTC. The rearrangement joins TRBV3-1 (or the pseudogene TRBV3-2) to TRBJ2-5, with TRBD2 as a possible D gene (5 bases). The V gene's germline CDR1 is LGHDT and CDR2 YNNKEL (reference sequence). V lost 6 bases and J 2 bases, leaving 22 bases between the germline ends. This CDR3 contains 17 residues.

Only a few counts were recorded for this clone. The chain joins TRBV5-6 to TRBJ1-3; 7 nucleotides line up with TRBD1. The V segment lost 4 bases and the J segment 0 bases; nucleotides outside the gene matches: 4. CDR1 is SGHDT, CDR2 YYEEEE, per germline. The CDR3 loop spans 15 amino acids. In DNA form, the CDR3 reads TGTGCCAGCAGCAGACAGGGTAACTCTGGAAACACCATATATTTT. This codes for CASSRQGNSGNTIYF.

The chain combines TRBV7-6 with TRBJ2-5; TRBD2 is a possible D gene (5 bases). This CDR3 is 17 amino acids long. CDR1 is SGHVS and CDR2 is FNYEAQ in the germline V gene. The V gene lost 5 bases and the J gene lost 2 bases, with 21 bases spanning the gap. CDR3 loop: CASSDRRKRGSQETQYF. The CDR3 region has the DNA TGTGCCAGCAGCGACCGGCGGAAACGGGGAAGTCAAGAGACCCAGTACTTC.

This CDR3 is CAWSVPAGPSRGYTF. The CDR3, as DNA: TGTGCCTGGAGTGTACCTGCGGGCCCGAGTCGTGGCTACACCTTC. This chain connects TRBV30 to TRBJ1-2; no definite D call. CDR3 size: 15 residues. Trimming pared 0 bases from V and 7 bases from J, leaving 18 bases between. The germline V gene encodes CDR1 GTSNPN and CDR2 SVGIG (reference sequence).

The chain carries TRBV7-9 and TRBJ1-1; D might be TRBD1 (6 bases). Germline CDR1 is SEHNR and CDR2 is FQNEAQ (reference sequence). Between the trimmed V and J ends, which lost 5 bases and 4 bases, there was a span of 11 bases. The CDR3 extends over 13 amino acids. CDR3 sequence reads: CASSKGGFTEAFF. The CDR3 region has the DNA TGTGCCAGCAGCAAGGGGGGGTTCACTGAAGCTTTCTTT.

This clone was observed a handful of times. The rearrangement joins TRBV5-6 to TRBJ1-1; no definite D call. The germline V gene encodes CDR1 SGHDT and CDR2 YYEEEE. The length of the CDR3 is 14 residues. With 1 base removed from V and 6 bases from J, the gap between germline ends came to 13 bases. CDR3 in amino acids: CASSLTGRFAEAFF. The DNA of the CDR3 is TGTGCCAGCAGCTTGACGGGGAGGTTCGCTGAAGCTTTCTTT. Full variable domain (missing parts from reference TRBV5-6 and TRBJ1-1): DAGVTQSPTHLIKTRGQQVTLRCSPKSGHDTVSWYQQALGQGPQFIFQYYEEEERQRGNFPDRFSGHQFPNYSSELNVNALLLGDSALYLCASSLTGRFAEAFFGQGTRLTVV.

This chain joins TRBV5-1 and TRBJ1-2, with 9 bases identical to TRBD1. Germline CDR1 SGHRS, CDR2 YFSETQ. With V trimmed by 4 bases and J by 1 base, 5 bases remained unmatched. This CDR3 has 15 residues. The CDR3 loop is CASSIRQGVNYGYTF. DNA for the CDR3: TGCGCCAGCAGCATTAGACAGGGGGTTAACTATGGCTACACCTTC.

This clone was counted a few times. The chain is built from TRBV2 and TRBJ2-1; 12 bases match TRBD2. Germline V lookup: CDR1 SNHLY, CDR2 FYNNEI. The CDR3 has 16 amino acids. Trimming removed 5 bases from V and 2 bases from J; junction bases left unmatched: 4. CDR3 loop: CASSPLAGGPYNEQFF. The DNA of the CDR3 is TGTGCCAGCAGTCCTCTAGCGGGGGGGCCCTACAATGAGCAGTTCTTC.

The chain combines TRBV2 with TRBJ1-1; a possible D gene is TRBD1 (5 bases). CDR1 and CDR2 from the germline V gene are SNHLY and FYNNEI. V shed 4 bases and J shed 5 bases, with 11 bases lying between them. The CDR3 length is 13 residues. CDR3 bases: TGTGCCAGCAGTGTTCAGGGCGGTACTGAAGCTTTCTTT. It specifies CASSVQGGTEAFF.

DNA of the CDR3: TGCGCCAGCAGCTTGCAGGGGCTCAACTCTGGAAACACCATATATTTT. It codes for CASSLQGLNSGNTIYF. The genes are TRBV5-1 and TRBJ1-3; TRBD1 is a possible D gene (6 bases). This CDR3 is built from 16 residues. Trimming stripped 1 base from V and 0 bases from J, with 11 bases between. The germline CDR1 and CDR2 sequences are SGHRS and YFSETQ.

The chain joins TRBV2 to TRBJ2-1, with D perhaps TRBD1 (6 bases). V was clipped by 5 bases and J by 5 bases, with 19 bases between them. Germline V lookup: CDR1 SNHLY, CDR2 FYNNEI. The CDR3 is 16 residues long. This CDR3 reads CASSYWGQTVNNEQFF. The CDR3 bases are TGTGCCAGCAGTTATTGGGGGCAGACCGTCAACAATGAGCAGTTCTTC.

V usage is TRBV6-5 and J usage is TRBJ2-7; the D gene is possibly TRBD1 (6 bases). The germline V and J ends were trimmed by 8 bases and 0 bases, with 14 bases remaining between them. The CDR3 runs to 14 residues. Germline V gives CDR1 MNHEY, CDR2 SVGAGI. The CDR3 coding sequence is TGTGCCAGCTCTAAAACACAGGGCTCCTACGAGCAGTACTTC. Amino acids: CASSKTQGSYEQYF.

This clone has a single count. CDR3 protein: CASSSQTGRGNTIYF. The CDR3 nucleotides read TGTGCCAGCAGCTCACAGACAGGGAGAGGAAACACCATATATTTT. The chain carries TRBV9 and TRBJ1-3; TRBD1 aligns across 7 bases. Germline CDR1 is SGDLS and CDR2 is YYNGEE. The CDR3 contains 15 residues. V was pared by 4 bases and J by 4 bases, with 8 bases of the junction left unmatched.

J is TRBJ1-4 and V is TRBV3-1 (or the pseudogene TRBV3-2); TRBD1 aligns across 10 bases. Per the germline V gene, CDR1 is LGHDT and CDR2 is YNNKEL (reference sequence). This CDR3 is 16 amino acids long. With 1 base clipped from V and 4 bases from J, the junction kept 3 bases outside the gene matches. The CDR3 coding sequence is TGTGCCAGCAGCCAAGGGGGGACAGGGGTTAATGAAAAACTGTTTTTT. Its protein product is CASSQGGTGVNEKLFF.

The V gene is TRBV5-1, the J gene TRBJ1-1, with D perhaps TRBD1 (5 bases). CDR1 and CDR2 from the germline V gene are SGHRS and YFSETQ. Deletions cut 6 bases from V and 1 base from J, with 13 bases between. The CDR3 sequence is 14 residues long. The CDR3 bases are TGCGCCAGCACCCCCTCGGGGGGGAACACTGAAGCTTTCTTT. Protein product: CASTPSGGNTEAFF.

The V call is TRBV9, the J call TRBJ2-1; possible D gene TRBD2, 6 bases. The ends were cut back, 0 bases at V and 7 bases at J, with 17 bases in the middle. CDR3 size: 16 residues. Germline loops: CDR1 SGDLS, CDR2 YYNGEE. In DNA, the CDR3 is TGTGCCAGCAGCGTAGGACGCGGGGCCGGGAGAAATGAGCAGTTCTTC. This codes for CASSVGRGAGRNEQFF.

The chain uses TRBV7-3 and TRBJ1-1; TRBD1 is a possible D gene (5 bases). This CDR3 has 15 amino acids. From germline, CDR1 is SGHTA and CDR2 FQGTGA. The V end was cut by 2 bases, the J end by 1 base, with 11 bases between. The CDR3 is CASSLLGQGNTEAFF. The DNA of the CDR3 is TGTGCCAGCAGCTTACTAGGGCAGGGGAACACTGAAGCTTTCTTT.

This sequence joins TRBV11-2 and TRBJ2-3; the D gene is possibly TRBD1 (5 bases). The V gene's germline CDR1 is SGHAT and CDR2 FQNNGV. The CDR3 is 16 amino acids. V lost 5 bases, J lost 0 bases, and 15 bases lay in between. The CDR3 nucleotides are TGTGCCAGCAGCCCATGGGGCGCCACTAGCACAGATACGCAGTATTTT. It yields the protein CASSPWGATSTDTQYF.

The chain employs TRBV7-9 and TRBJ1-2; D unclear. The CDR3 runs 13 residues. Per the germline V gene, CDR1 is SEHNR and CDR2 is FQNEAQ (reference sequence). Trimming left V 3 bases short and J 3 bases short, with 8 bases between. CDR3 in amino acids: CASSLYQDYGYTF. CDR3 nucleotide sequence: TGTGCCAGCAGCTTGTATCAGGACTATGGCTACACCTTC.

This chain links TRBV5-1 with TRBJ1-1; 10 nucleotides match TRBD1. The CDR3 runs 17 residues. Trimming removed 6 bases from V and 5 bases from J; junction bases left unmatched: 16. From germline, CDR1 is SGHRS and CDR2 YFSETQ. The CDR3 reads CASTREGQGRVGTEAFF. The CDR3 coding sequence is TGCGCCAGCACCCGAGAGGGACAGGGGAGAGTTGGAACTGAAGCTTTCTTT.

The chain carries TRBV6-5 and TRBJ2-7; possible D gene TRBD1, 5 bases. Germline loops: CDR1 MNHEY, CDR2 SVGAGI. The CDR3 consists of 13 residues. V lost 2 bases and J 3 bases, leaving 8 bases between the germline ends. The CDR3 DNA follows: TGTGCCAGCAGTTACGGCAGGGTCTACGAGCAGTACTTC. Residues: CASSYGRVYEQYF.

Worth noting for this clone: An end of the junction does not agree with germline; a read error may underlie this. V gene TRBV2 combines with J gene TRBJ1-2; TRBD1 aligns across 9 bases. The CDR3 runs to 14 residues. From germline, CDR1 is SNHLY and CDR2 FYNNEI. DNA of the CDR3: TGTGCCAGCACTGAACAGGGGGCAAGAGGGGAGCACACCTTC. It yields the protein CASTEQGARGEHTF.

CDR3 sequence (DNA): TGTGCCAGCAGTGCGCTGAACAGGGCCTACGAGCAGTACTTC. Translating gives CASSALNRAYEQYF. The V gene is TRBV27, the J gene TRBJ2-7, with D possibly being TRBD1 (6 bases). V was cut by 5 bases and J by 2 bases, with 13 bases left in between. The CDR3 length is 14 residues. Germline V lookup: CDR1 MNHEY, CDR2 SMNVEV (reference sequence).